These 23 T cell receptor beta chains originate from one sample sequenced in a study of T cells in Graves' hyperthyroidism and ophthalmopathy. Using RNA transcripts as the source, TCR beta CDR3 regions were amplified. TCR CDR3 underwent first-round RT-PCR with the HTBI primer set. Via MiXCR, TCRdb re-called the multiplex PCR reads, giving one row per CDR3 protein. The repertoire holds approximately 410,000 distinct CDR3 sequences, with about 13% as singletons. The sequenced material came from blood. These receptors came from a woman aged 18-29 years with Graves' hyperthyroidism.

This clonotype was counted a few times. J is TRBJ2-1 and V is TRBV5-4, with unresolved D. The CDR3 runs to 13 residues. V was clipped by 0 bases and J by 10 bases, with 11 bases between them. Germline loops: CDR1 SGHNT, CDR2 YYREEE (reference sequence). The CDR3 DNA is TGTGCCAGCAGCTTGGGGATAGATAAGGAGCAGTTCTTC. This translates into CASSLGIDKEQFF.

This clonotype was detected a few times. The genes are TRBV5-1 and TRBJ2-2; D tentatively fits TRBD1 or TRBD2 (6 bases each). V was clipped by 2 bases and J by 6 bases, with 14 bases between them. This CDR3 comprises 15 residues. The V gene's germline CDR1 is SGHRS and CDR2 YFSETQ. CDR3 in amino acids: CASSLSYREAGELFF. CDR3 sequence (DNA): TGCGCCAGCAGCTTATCTTACAGGGAGGCCGGGGAGCTGTTTTTT.

The chain employs TRBV20-1 and TRBJ2-5, with 11 bases that match TRBD1. Germline V gene sequence: CDR1 DFQATT, CDR2 SNEGSKA (reference sequence). This CDR3 spans 14 amino acids. J gave up 5 bases and V 5 bases, and 7 bases lay outside the gene matches. CDR3 bases: TGCAGTGCTTATACCGGGACAGGGGGGGAGACCCAGTACTTC. Translating it yields CSAYTGTGGETQYF.

Comments on this clonotype: One end of the junction does not line up with germline, which may come from a read error. This chain connects TRBV19 to TRBJ1-5; no firm D call. CDR3 size: 16 residues. CDR1 is LNHDA, CDR2 SQIVND, per germline (reference sequence). DNA of the CDR3: TGTGCCAGTAATATAGGCGACTGGGGTAGGGATCAGCCCCAGCATTTT. This translates into CASNIGDWGRDQPQHF. Full variable domain (outside the CDR3, taken from reference TRBV19 and TRBJ1-5): DGGITQSPKYLFRKEGQNVTLSCEQNLNHDAMYWYRQDPGQGLRLIYYSQIVNDFQKGDIAEGYSVSREKKESFPLTVTSAQKNPTAFYLCASNIGDWGRDQPQHFGDGTRLSIL.

This clonotype was detected many times. The chain carries TRBV5-6 and TRBJ1-2, with 8 bases aligning to TRBD1. The CDR3 is made up of 14 amino acids. After removal of 5 bases from V and 4 bases from J, the junction contained 7 bases not matched to a gene. CDR1 is SGHDT and CDR2 is YYEEEE in the germline V gene. This chain's CDR3 is CASSRTGRSYGYTF. The DNA for the CDR3 is TGTGCCAGCAGTCGGACAGGGCGAAGCTATGGCTACACCTTC.

This clonotype came up many times. This chain links TRBV7-8 with TRBJ2-7; the D is unclear. Trimming cost V 6 bases and J 7 bases, with 13 bases left between them. This CDR3 spans 12 amino acids. Looked up from germline, CDR1 is SGHVS and CDR2 is FQNEAQ. The CDR3 DNA reads TGTGCCAGCAGTTCCGTTTCCAGGGAGCAGTACTTC. It specifies CASSSVSREQYF.

This clonotype has at least ten counts. Here the CDR3 reads CASSPPVRGRDTEAFF. The DNA of the CDR3 is TGTGCCAGCAGCCCTCCTGTCAGGGGGCGTGACACTGAAGCTTTCTTT. The rearrangement joins TRBV3-1 to TRBJ1-1, with TRBD1 matching 8 bases. Trimming at V came to 4 bases and at J to 3 bases, leaving 10 bases not matched to a gene. Germline values: CDR1 LGHDT, CDR2 YNNKEL (reference sequence). The length of the CDR3 is 16 residues.

In this sample, this clonotype turned up a few times. The rearrangement uses TRBV19 and TRBJ2-7; D gene unclear. V gave up 8 bases and J gave up 1 base, with 12 bases separating them. The CDR3 runs 13 residues. Looked up from germline, CDR1 is LNHDA and CDR2 is SQIVND (reference sequence). The CDR3 bases are TGTGCCAGTCAAGACGGATATTCCTACGAGCAGTACTTC. It translates to CASQDGYSYEQYF.

Comment on this clonotype: Since a much larger clone is just one base distant, this may be a read error. The chain recombines TRBV12-5 with TRBJ2-1; the D is unclear. The CDR3 loop spans 12 amino acids. The germline CDR1 and CDR2 sequences are LGHNT and FRNRAP. The CDR3: CACGPQVDEQFF. The CDR3 region has the DNA TGTGCTTGTGGTCCCCAGGTCGATGAGCAGTTCTTC.

The V and J genes are TRBV9 and TRBJ1-4; D not resolved. CDR3 length: 14 residues. Germline CDR1 is SGDLS and CDR2 is YYNGEE. Trimming pared 4 bases from V and 4 bases from J, leaving 11 bases between. CDR3 sequence: CASSPGGFNEKLFF. DNA for the CDR3: TGTGCCAGCAGCCCCGGAGGCTTTAATGAAAAACTGTTTTTT.

This clonotype was detected many times. The J gene is TRBJ1-2, the V gene TRBV6-1; 7 bases fit TRBD1. CDR3 length equals 16 residues. Germline-derived CDR1 and CDR2 are MNHNS and SASEGT. J gave up 6 bases and V 6 bases, and 16 bases lay outside the gene matches. CDR3 amino acids: CASRAWTGQNYDGYTF. The CDR3 DNA reads as TGTGCCAGCAGGGCGTGGACGGGACAGAATTACGATGGCTACACCTTC.

In this sample, this clonotype turned up many times. The chain combines TRBV12-3 or TRBV12-4 with TRBJ1-1; D ambiguous. V was cut by 3 bases and J by 0 bases, with 8 bases left in between. The CDR3 is 14 residues long. CDR3 sequence (DNA): TGTGCCAGCAGTTTCCCCCCAGTGAACACTGAAGCTTTCTTT. It specifies CASSFPPVNTEAFF.

This clonotype was detected only a few times. The CDR3 coding sequence is TGTGCCAGCAGCTGGGCGGGGTACGAGCAGTACTTC. Its protein is CASSWAGYEQYF. The rearrangement joins TRBV5-4 to TRBJ2-7, with D tentatively TRBD2 (6 bases). Germline-derived CDR1 and CDR2 are SGHNT and YYREEE (reference sequence). This CDR3 spans 12 amino acids. V lost 3 bases and J lost 4, with 8 bases in between.

Of note for this clonotype: The germline gene is not matched at one end of the junction; a read error may be the cause. The rearrangement joins TRBV10-3 to TRBJ2-2, with 11 bases lining up with TRBD1. Germline V gene data show CDR1 as ENHRY and CDR2 as SYGVKD. This CDR3 has 16 residues. In DNA, the CDR3 is TGTGCCATCAGCCCCGGACAGGGGGCAAACACCGGGGAGCTGCTTTTT. Protein product: CAISPGQGANTGELLF.

This clonotype was detected many times. The J gene is TRBJ2-7, the V gene TRBV28; D is perhaps TRBD1 (6 bases). The V and J ends lost 5 bases and 2 bases respectively, with 22 bases between them. This CDR3 comprises 17 residues. Germline loops: CDR1 MDHEN, CDR2 SYDVKM. Here the CDR3 DNA reads TGTGCCAGCAGTCCTCCTTTAGGACAGAAGTCGCCCTACGAGCAGTACTTC. As protein: CASSPPLGQKSPYEQYF.

Turning to this clonotype: A read error may be the cause here, since a much bigger clone is one base away. The chain joins TRBV6-5 to TRBJ2-1, with 8 bases matching TRBD2. Germline lookup yields CDR1 MNHEY and CDR2 SVGAGI. This CDR3 has 15 amino acids. The CDR3 reads CASSNSGTRPDEQFF. The CDR3 nucleotides are TGTGCCAGCAGTAACTCCGGGACTAGACCGGATGAGCAGTTCTTC.

This clonotype was recorded at least ten times. The chain is built from TRBV27 and TRBJ2-1; TRBD2 matches 9 bases. V gave up 5 bases and J gave up 5 bases; unmatched junction bases: 7. This CDR3 spans 15 amino acids. The germline CDR1 and CDR2 sequences are MNHEY and SMNVEV (reference sequence). The CDR3 sequence: CASSPRLAANNEQFF. The CDR3 nucleotides are TGTGCCAGCAGTCCAAGACTAGCGGCAAACAATGAGCAGTTCTTC.

This clonotype appeared many times. The V call is TRBV28, the J call TRBJ2-7, with D tentatively TRBD1 or TRBD2 (6 bases each). CDR1 and CDR2 from the germline V gene are MDHEN and SYDVKM. CDR3 length: 15 residues. Trimming took 7 bases from V and 6 from J, leaving 22 bases between them. The CDR3 DNA reads as TGTGCCAGCAAGCCTTTAACGGGGGCCACTGGCGAGCAGTACTTC. Protein sequence: CASKPLTGATGEQYF.

This clonotype has at least ten counts. The V gene is TRBV6-2 or TRBV6-3, the J gene TRBJ2-1; 8 nucleotides agree with TRBD2. CDR3 size: 13 residues. V lost 11 bases, J lost 5 bases, and 8 bases stayed unmatched. The germline V gene encodes CDR1 MNHEY and CDR2 SVGEGT. DNA of the CDR3: TGTGCCGGCTGGACTAGCTTAAACAATGAGCAGTTCTTC. It encodes CAGWTSLNNEQFF.

This clonotype has at least ten counts. The chain carries TRBV2 and TRBJ2-7, with D unresolved. The CDR3 totals 15 residues. Germline loops: CDR1 SNHLY, CDR2 FYNNEI. The ends were cut back, 4 bases at V and 4 bases at J, with 17 bases in the middle. The chain's CDR3 is CASSVLIVRIYEQYF. The CDR3, as DNA: TGTGCCAGCAGTGTATTAATTGTTCGGATTTACGAGCAGTACTTC.

This clonotype was counted ten times or more. The V and J genes are TRBV12-3 or TRBV12-4 and TRBJ2-5, with 9 bases fitting TRBD1. The CDR3 is 14 residues long. Trimming cost V 8 bases and J 4 bases; bases outside gene matches: 8. The CDR3 nucleotides read TGTGCCAGCGGGGACAGGGCAAGGGGAGAGACCCAGTACTTC. It translates to CASGDRARGETQYF.

This clonotype was recorded at least ten times. The V call is TRBV3-1, the J call TRBJ2-7, with unresolved D. CDR3 length: 15 amino acids. Trimming stripped 5 bases from V and 2 bases from J, with 16 bases between. CDR1 is LGHDT, CDR2 YNNKEL, per germline (reference sequence). CDR3 loop: CASSAQLNPTYEQYF. CDR3 nucleotides: TGTGCCAGCAGCGCGCAATTAAACCCCACCTACGAGCAGTACTTC.

The chain links TRBV28 to TRBJ2-1; 9 bases match TRBD2. Matching the DNA end better, TRBJ2-7 makes the J call doubtful. This CDR3 comprises 18 residues. Germline V CDR1 and CDR2: MDHEN, SYDVKM. The CDR3 DNA is TGTGCCAGCGACGGGCTAGCGGGAACTCGTAGCACCTACAATGAGCAGTACTTC. It translates to CASDGLAGTRSTYNEQYF.